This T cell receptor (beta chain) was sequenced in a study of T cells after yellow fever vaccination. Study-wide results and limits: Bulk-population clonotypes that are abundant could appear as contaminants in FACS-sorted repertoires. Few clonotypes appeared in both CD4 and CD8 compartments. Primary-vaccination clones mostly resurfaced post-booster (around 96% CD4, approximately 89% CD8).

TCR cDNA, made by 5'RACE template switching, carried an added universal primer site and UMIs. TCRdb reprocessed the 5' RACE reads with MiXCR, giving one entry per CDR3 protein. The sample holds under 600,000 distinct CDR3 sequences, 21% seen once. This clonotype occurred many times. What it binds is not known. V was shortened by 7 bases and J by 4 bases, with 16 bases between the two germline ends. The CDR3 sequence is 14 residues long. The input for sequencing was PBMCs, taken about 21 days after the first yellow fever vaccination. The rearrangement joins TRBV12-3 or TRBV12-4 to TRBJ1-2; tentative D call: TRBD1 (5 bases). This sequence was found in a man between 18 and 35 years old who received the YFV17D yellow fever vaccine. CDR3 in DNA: TGTGCCAGCACCAGTCAGGGTTTGGGCTATGGCTACACCTTC. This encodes CASTSQGLGYGYTF.